This record covers a single TCR beta chain. Its antigen remains unknown. The sample comes from a study of beta chain features in type 1 diabetes. Broader study findings: Among all four CD4+ subsets, Type 1 diabetes patients had TCRB CDR3s that were moderately but significantly shorter. The study left unresolved whether HLA type influences TCRB rearrangement.

The sequenced template was cDNA made from the entire isolated RNA. The data were produced by immunoSEQ multiplex PCR, yet TCRdb's version contains in-frame clones alone and is incomplete. Of 450,000 to 550,000 clones listed, around 30% are singletons. The V gene end was trimmed by 3 bases and the J gene end by 7 bases; junction bases not matched to a gene: 10. CDR1 is LNHDA and CDR2 is SQIVND in the germline V gene (reference sequence). The CDR3 loop spans 15 amino acids. The clonotype comes from a young man in good health. The chain couples TRBV19 to TRBJ2-7; 9 nucleotides align to TRBD1. Sequenced material: naive CD4+ T cells from blood. CDR3 coding DNA: TGTGCCAGTAGTATGTTTGGGACAGGGCACCGTGAGCAGTACTTC. Translation gives CASSMFGTGHREQYF.